The clone carrying this T cell receptor (beta chain) was observed once. Study processing details: The authors estimated nucleated cell counts from reference gene primer amplification. Sequencing was performed with immunoSEQ multiplex PCR; in TCRdb, only in-frame clones are kept and a portion is missing. V and J calls and clone size follow that table, whereas D and trimming were derived from the DNA. The sample shows around 190,000 clones, 88% of them seen only once. The CDR3 has 14 residues. Germline assignment: CDR1 SGHRS and CDR2 YFSETQ. Between the trimmed V and J ends, which lost 1 base and 2 bases, there was a span of 6 bases. The sample comes from a study of blood T cell repertoires in COVID-19. Study at large: The origin of the acute and convalescent COVID-19 samples was the United States, Italy and Spain.

The sequence was obtained from a man in his forties or fifties with COVID-19, enrolled during active disease. Source material: peripheral blood. This chain uses TRBV5-1 with TRBJ1-4; D uncertain. As DNA, the CDR3 is TGCGCCAGCAGCTTGCGTCAGACTAATGAAAAACTGTTTTTT. It codes for CASSLRQTNEKLFF.